The subject of this entry is one T cell receptor beta chain. TCRdb reanalysed the 5' RACE reads using MiXCR and keeps one entry per CDR3 protein. The sample gives around 50,000 distinct CDR3 sequences, less than 15% of which show up once; around 25% is in the top ten. These data originate in a study of T-cell memory formation after mild COVID-19. This sequence was found in a young man who had mild COVID-19 (a few samples of this study predate the infection). Cell type and time point are not known. The sample was PBMCs or a T cell subset sorted from them (not recorded which).

The CDR3 coding sequence is TGCAGTGCTACACAGGGTTCGGGAAACACCATATATTTT. Protein product: CSATQGSGNTIYF. The chain has TRBV20-1 and TRBJ1-3; D might be TRBD1 (6 bases). CDR1 DFQATT and CDR2 SNEGSKA come from the germline V gene (reference sequence). The CDR3 consists of 13 residues. Trimming took off 4 bases at V and 4 bases at J, with 11 bases between the two ends.